These T cell receptor beta chains were read from a single sample in a study of blood T cell repertoires in COVID-19. Data came from immunoSEQ multiplex PCR; TCRdb stores just in-frame clones and leaves some out. Of approximately 200,000 clones in the sample, more than 75% were seen once. The specimen sequenced was peripheral blood. The receptors here all came from a man aged 60-69 years who had recovered from COVID-19. Each CDR3 is given with its conserved first and last residue. D genes are given only for firm matches. Clone size is stated in some rows and not others, as once, few, many or a class when expanded.

TRBV28	TRBJ2-7	once	TRBD1	TGTGCCAGCAAACGGACAGGTAGCTACGAGCAGTACTTC	CASKRTGSYEQYF
TRBV30	TRBJ1-2	-	-	TGTGCCTGGAGTTCTTTTAGTGAGGGCTACACCTTC	CAWSSFSEGYTF
TRBV9	TRBJ1-4	-	TRBD1	TGTGCCAGCAGCTCAAGACAGGGATCGGATGAAAAACTGTTTTTT	CASSSRQGSDEKLFF
TRBV7-2	TRBJ1-3	-	-	TGTGCCAGCAGCCCGACAGGAAACACCATATATTTT	CASSPTGNTIYF
TRBV18	TRBJ2-7	-	TRBD2	TGTGCCAGCTCCCTAGCGGGGGCGAGCTACGAGCAGTACTTC	CASSLAGASYEQYF
TRBV24-1	TRBJ2-3	-	TRBD1	TGTGCCACCAGTGATTTGCTGGGTCGGGCAGGGGGACCAGATACGCAGTATTTT	CATSDLLGRAGGPDTQYF
TRBV28	TRBJ2-1	once	-	TGTGCCAGCAGTCCCCCTTCAGGATTAGGGGACAATGAGCAGTTCTTC	CASSPPSGLGDNEQFF
TRBV29-1	TRBJ1-2	-	-	TGCAGCGTTGAGCCCCCGGGGGGAGGGTATGGCTACACCTTC	CSVEPPGGGYGYTF
TRBV9	TRBJ2-3	-	TRBD2	TGTGCCAGCAGCGCGCTTGGGGAGGGAACAGATACGCAGTATTTT	CASSALGEGTDTQYF
TRBV9	TRBJ1-6	-	-	TGTGCCAGCAGCGTATCCGGACTGTACAATTCACCCCTCCACTTT	CASSVSGLYNSPLHF
TRBV29-1	TRBJ2-2	-	TRBD1	TGCAGCGCAAGGACAGGGGCGAACACCGGGGAGCTGTTTTTT	CSARTGANTGELFF
TRBV29-1	TRBJ1-4	-	-	TGCAACAAAGGCCGAGGAACTAATGAAAAACTGTTTTTT	CNKGRGTNEKLFF
TRBV7-3	TRBJ2-6	-	-	TGTGCCAGCAGCTTGAGTTCTGGGGCCAACGTCCTGACTTTC	CASSLSSGANVLTF
TRBV7-2	TRBJ2-1	-	TRBD1	TGTGCCAGCAGGCGTCCGGGACAGGGGAACTATGAGCAGTTCTTC	CASRRPGQGNYEQFF
TRBV19	TRBJ2-5	-	TRBD1	TGTGCCAGTAGTATGGGACAGGGCATAGGACAAGAGACCCAGTACTTC	CASSMGQGIGQETQYF
TRBV19	TRBJ1-2	-	TRBD1	TGTGCCAGTAAAGGGGGCAACTATGGCTACACCTTC	CASKGGNYGYTF
TRBV5-1	TRBJ1-4	once	TRBD1	TGCGCCAGCAGCTCAGGACAGGGGGCGCGAAATGAAAAACTGTTTTTT	CASSSGQGARNEKLFF
TRBV19	TRBJ1-4	once	-	TGTGCCAGTAGTATACCAACCGCAGCGTATAATGAAAAACTGTTTTTT	CASSIPTAAYNEKLFF
TRBV28	TRBJ2-5	once	TRBD1	TGTGCCAGCAGTTTACCATTAGGGGGCGCGGAGACCCAGTACTTC	CASSLPLGGAETQYF
TRBV13	TRBJ1-1	few	TRBD1	TGTGCCAGCAGCCCCACAGGGGCCCGGTCAAGGGCTTTCTTT	CASSPTGARSRAFF
TRBV28	TRBJ2-7	-	-	TGTGCCAGCATCCAGGGAGGAGCCTACGAGCAGTACTTC	CASIQGGAYEQYF
TRBV5-1	TRBJ2-5	-	TRBD1	TGCGCCAGCAGCTTGGGACAGGGGGCGGAGAAGACCCAGTACTTC	CASSLGQGAEKTQYF
TRBV18	TRBJ2-1	once	-	TGTGCCAGCTCACCGAAGACATCCTACAATGAGCAGTTCTTC	CASSPKTSYNEQFF
TRBV14	TRBJ1-1	-	TRBD1	TGTGCCAGCACACTTATTGGACAGGGAAAAGACACTGAAGCTTTCTTT	CASTLIGQGKDTEAFF
TRBV5-1	TRBJ2-3	few	TRBD1	TGCGCCAGCAGCAAAGAACCGGACAGGGGGCTTCTCACAGATACGCAGTATTTT	CASSKEPDRGLLTDTQYF
TRBV19	TRBJ1-2	-	TRBD1	TGTGCGAGTAGAGGTCAGGGGGCCGTCTACGGCTACACCTTC	CASRGQGAVYGYTF
TRBV15	TRBJ1-1	-	-	TGTGCCACCAGCGGAGGGAGGAGAGGAACACTGAGCACTGAAGCTTTCTTT	CATSGGRRGTLSTEAFF
TRBV10-3	TRBJ1-2	-	-	TGTGCCACTTCCGGGGGGTCAAACTATGGCTACACCTTC	CATSGGSNYGYTF
TRBV7-3	TRBJ2-7	once	-	TGTGCCAGCAGCTTAGGGGCCTCCTACGAGCAGTACTTC	CASSLGASYEQYF
TRBV6-5	TRBJ1-2	-	-	TGTGCCAGCAGAGACATTGGCGACTACACCTTC	CASRDIGDYTF
TRBV12-3/TRBV12-4	TRBJ1-2	few	TRBD1	TGTGCCAGCAGCCCGGACAGGGTCTATGGCTACACCTTC	CASSPDRVYGYTF
TRBV7-7	TRBJ2-5	-	-	TGTGCCAGCAGCTGGGGCGAAGCGGAGACCCAGTACTTC	CASSWGEAETQYF
TRBV13	TRBJ1-3	-	-	TGTGCCAGCAGCTTAGGAGGGGTCGCTGGAAACACCATATATTTT	CASSLGGVAGNTIYF
TRBV7-9	TRBJ1-2	few	-	TGTGCCAGCAGCTTAGAGTCCCGAGGGGGCTACACCTTC	CASSLESRGGYTF
TRBV7-8	TRBJ2-7	-	TRBD1	TGTGCCAGCAGCTTAGCGACACCAGGGGGCCCGCACGAGCAGTACTTC	CASSLATPGGPHEQYF
TRBV18	TRBJ1-1	-	-	TGTGCCAGCTCACCCCTTGGACCCCCAGCGGACACTGAAGCTTTCTTT	CASSPLGPPADTEAFF
TRBV5-5	TRBJ2-1	-	TRBD1	TGTGCCAGCAGGCGCACCGGGACAGGGGGTAATGAGCAGTTCTTC	CASRRTGTGGNEQFF
TRBV5-1	TRBJ1-1	-	TRBD1	TGCGCCAGCAGCCGCAGGGGGCAAGGGAGGACTGAAGCTTTCTTT	CASSRRGQGRTEAFF
TRBV6-5	TRBJ1-5	-	-	TGTGCCAGCAGAAGAGACAGCTCCAATCAGCCCCAGCATTTT	CASRRDSSNQPQHF
TRBV9	TRBJ1-2	few	-	TGTGCCAGCAGAGACACCGGCTATGGCTACACCTTC	CASRDTGYGYTF
TRBV11-2	TRBJ2-7	-	-	TGTGCCAGCAGCTTAGATTTTACAGGCAGGGCCGAGCAGTACTTC	CASSLDFTGRAEQYF
TRBV5-1	TRBJ2-1	once	-	TGCGCCAGCAGCAAAAGGACAAGGGACATTCTTAGCTCCTACAATGAGCAGTTCTTC	CASSKRTRDILSSYNEQFF
TRBV18	TRBJ2-5	once	-	TGTGCCAGCTCACCATCAGGGTTACGTGGGGAGACCCAGTACTTC	CASSPSGLRGETQYF
TRBV9	TRBJ1-1	-	-	TGTGCCAGCAGCGGTTCGGGGAGCGCGAACACTGAAGCTTTCTTT	CASSGSGSANTEAFF
TRBV7-9	TRBJ1-2	-	TRBD1	TGTGCCAGCAGCTGGACGACAGGGGTAGTTGGTGGCTACACCTTC	CASSWTTGVVGGYTF
TRBV11-1	TRBJ1-1	-	TRBD1	TGTGCCAGCAGCCCCGGGACAGATTACCTTGAAGCTTTCTTT	CASSPGTDYLEAFF
TRBV18	TRBJ2-6	once	-	TGTGCCAGCTCACCATTGTCGGGGATTGGCTCCGGGGCCAACGTCCTGACTTTC	CASSPLSGIGSGANVLTF
TRBV5-6	TRBJ2-1	-	TRBD2	TGTGCCAGCAGCTTGGTGGGGACTAGCCAGGGAAGTGAGCAGTTCTTC	CASSLVGTSQGSEQFF
TRBV7-3	TRBJ2-1	-	TRBD1	TGTGCCAGCAGCCCAGGACAGGGAGGCCCATTAAGACATGAGCAGTTCTTC	CASSPGQGGPLRHEQFF
TRBV5-1	TRBJ2-2	-	TRBD2	TGCGCCAGCAGCTTGCCGGGACTAGCGATTAACACCGGGGAGCTGTTTTTT	CASSLPGLAINTGELFF
TRBV5-1	TRBJ1-1	once	-	TGCGCCAGCAGCCTACCGGGACAACCGAACACTGAAGCTTTCTTT	CASSLPGQPNTEAFF
TRBV19	TRBJ1-5	-	TRBD1	TGTGCCAGTAGGAGACAGGGAACTAATCAGCCCCAGCATTTT	CASRRQGTNQPQHF
TRBV5-1	TRBJ2-2	-	-	TGCGCTTCCCAAGGGGGGGCGAACACCGGGGAGCTGTTTTTT	CASQGGANTGELFF
TRBV5-1	TRBJ1-5	-	TRBD1	TGCGCCAGCAGCTTGGATGGCAGGGGGAGCGGTCAGCCCCAGCATTTT	CASSLDGRGSGQPQHF
TRBV13	TRBJ1-1	-	TRBD1	TGTGCCAGCAGCCCCCATGGAGACAGGGGAGGTACTGAAGCTTTCTTT	CASSPHGDRGGTEAFF